This entry concerns a single T cell receptor beta chain. These data are taken from a study of blood T cell repertoires in COVID-19. As for the study in general: Sites in the United States, Italy and Spain provided acute and convalescent COVID-19 samples. T cells, B-cell-depleted T cells, or PBMCs supplied cDNA or gDNA.

Original processing methods: Reference gene primers were amplified, and this amplification served to estimate nucleated cell counts. Assay used: immunoSEQ multiplex PCR; TCRdb lists only in-frame clones, some missing. For V, J and clone size, that table is used; D and trimming come from the DNA. Of about 110,000 clones in the sample, around 83% were seen once. This CDR3 region has 15 residues. Germline V gene data show CDR1 as SGHRS and CDR2 as YFSETQ. V shed 6 bases and J 4 bases; nucleotides not matched to a gene: 8. The specimen sequenced was peripheral blood. The chain has TRBV5-1 and TRBJ2-7, with 12 positions matching TRBD2. The receptor was isolated from a woman in her seventies with acute or convalescent COVID-19. The DNA of the CDR3 is TGCGCCAGCATGAGGCTAGCGGGAGGGCCATACGAGCAGTACTTC. Residues: CASMRLAGGPYEQYF.